This T cell receptor beta chain was recovered during a study of OX40 agonist ivuxolimab in advanced cancers. TCRdb keeps only in-frame clones here, not all; method: immunoSEQ multiplex PCR. In the table there are tens of thousands of clones, approximately 86% of which are singletons. Study-wide findings and caveats: CD8+ T cells averaged more expanded clones than CD4+. Some nonresponders also had low normalized T-cell clonal expansion. At 0.1 to 3.0 mg/kg and by week 6, CD4+ and CD8+ T cells in the blood had expanded clonally.

Trimming cost V 5 bases and J 5 bases, with 13 bases left between them. Germline CDR1 reads SGHNT; CDR2 reads YYREEE (reference sequence). CDR3 length equals 13 residues. With regard to this clone: Its antigen is not identified.

Any history of autoimmune disease or systemic immunosuppression disqualified patients. Sample: CD4+ or CD8+ T cells sorted from blood, taken in a trial of the OX40 agonist ivuxolimab. The TCR comes from an adult with an advanced solid tumor such as melanoma, head and neck, liver or kidney cancer. V is TRBV5-4 and J is TRBJ2-5; a possible D gene is TRBD2 (6 bases). CDR3 in amino acids: CASRGIGGETQYF. In DNA form, the CDR3 reads TGTGCCAGCAGAGGGATTGGAGGGGAGACCCAGTACTTC.